This TCR beta chain originates from a study of response to subunit inactivated influenza vaccine (dated by TCRdb to the late 2010s). In terms of the full investigation: Deep quantitative profiling of the T cell receptor repertoire was used in the study to follow responses to a trivalent subunit inactivated influenza vaccine.

The method was RT-PCR. The sample was run on an Illumina HiSeq 2500. TCRdb's own reprocessing of the public reads used fastp at Q25 and MiXCR and kept productive beta chains. Each CDR3 protein gets just one entry, which takes the most common genes and DNA from the rows behind it. This sample gives 530,000 or so distinct CDR3 sequences in total; less than 30% of them show up just once. The ten largest account for approximately 2% of the sample. In regard to this clonotype: Its antigen is currently not known. Base quality data are lacking; no much larger clone is found one base away.

Germline trimming amounts to 5 bases on V and 5 bases on J, with 12 as the count of junction bases outside the gene matches. CDR1 MNHNS and CDR2 SASEGT are derived from the germline V gene. The CDR3 runs 15 residues from the cysteine to the phenylalanine. The retained sequence is limited to the CDR3, 45 bases, with the frame set at the first base. Overall study results and their limits: It was suggested by the authors that each seasonal influenza vaccination may recruit only a limited number of new T cells.

The rearrangement combines TRBV6-1 with TRBJ2-7; 7 bases in between match TRBD1. The specimen comprised CD4+ T cells sorted from PBMCs, sampled about 5 days after vaccination. This receptor was taken from a man aged 50 to 59 who received an inactivated influenza vaccine. Donor details come from another sample of the same person, matched by shared clones. For the CDR3, the sequence is CASSTGQALVDEQYF. The DNA sequence is given as TGTGCCAGCAGTACCGGACAGGCGCTAGTCGACGAGCAGTACTTC.